The 2 T cell receptor beta chains in this list originate from one sample, sequenced in a study of beta chain features in type 1 diabetes (dated by TCRdb to 2016 to 2019). The protocol used for the library was the immunoSEQ multiplex PCR assay. All of the isolated RNA was reverse transcribed with the High Capacity cDNA Reverse Transcription Kit, so expressed TCRB transcripts were sequenced. Not all clones reach the TCRdb copy of this immuneACCESS table, which keeps in-frame sequences only. Checked studies attribute under half of the gap to unresolved V genes and leave the rest unexplained. For this sample the table gives 970,000 or so clones, of which roughly 15% were detected only once. The ten biggest clones cover about 0.02% of the sample. Sequenced material: naive CD4+ T cells from blood. Explained via the paper, the cell subset or site label denotes: true naive CD4+ T cells. These TCRs come from a woman between 18 and 30 years old in good health.

The chain uses TRBV10-3 and TRBJ1-5, with D hard to call. There are 14 residues in the CDR3. Trimming removed 2 bases at V and 2 bases at J, with 7 bases between. Germline values: CDR1 ENHRY, CDR2 SYGVKD. This CDR3 is CAISEGSGNQPQHF. For the CDR3, the DNA is TGTGCCATCAGTGAGGGTTCGGGCAATCAGCCCCAGCATTTT.

V is TRBV18 and J is TRBJ2-2, with D perhaps given as TRBD1 or TRBD2 (5 bases each). From germline, CDR1 is KGHSH and CDR2 LQKENI. Trimming removed 3 bases at V and 5 bases at J, with 13 bases between. There are 15 residues in the CDR3. CDR3 region: CASSPRRGETGELFF. CDR3 in DNA: TGTGCCAGCTCACCGCGGAGAGGGGAGACCGGGGAGCTGTTTTTT.